This TCR beta chain was sequenced during a study of regulatory T cells in long-lasting Graves disease. Study-level information: Antithyroid drugs had been given to newly diagnosed Graves' patients for under 3 months. Study observations and caveats: Accuracy was perhaps lowered by the small sample size. Persistent disease showed a preference for TRBV28, TRBJ1-2 and TRBJ2-5.

This clonotype showed up many times. The antigen is not known. The TCR beta library used iRepertoire HTBI primers with Arm-PCR amplification of CDR3. TCRdb passed the multiplex PCR reads through MiXCR, listing each CDR3 protein once. The repertoire includes 320,000 or so distinct CDR3 sequences, about a sixth of them detected once, and approximately 35% sits in the top ten. This CDR3 region has 17 residues. Germline values: CDR1 SGHTA, CDR2 FQGTGA. J was trimmed by 0 bases and V by 4 bases; bases with no gene match: 9. Time point of the sample: newly diagnosed GD, antithyroid drugs for less than 3 months. Construction of the TCR library relied on RNA isolated from PBMCs.

The chain has TRBV7-3 and TRBJ2-1; 7 bases are shared with TRBD2. This clonotype was obtained from a female donor with Graves disease. This specimen consisted of peripheral blood mononuclear cells (PBMCs), obtained at new diagnosis, from a patient treated with antithyroid drugs. CDR3 sequence: CASSSTLAESSYNEQFF. CDR3 DNA: TGTGCCAGCAGCTCAACTCTAGCGGAGAGCTCCTACAATGAGCAGTTCTTC. Supplemented by reference TRBV7-3 and TRBJ2-1, the full variable domain reads GAGVSQTPSNKVTEKGKYVELRCDPISGHTALYWYRQSLGQGPEFLIYFQGTGAADDSGLPNDRFFAVRPEGSVSTLKIQRTERGDSAVYLCASSSTLAESSYNEQFFGPGTRLTVL.